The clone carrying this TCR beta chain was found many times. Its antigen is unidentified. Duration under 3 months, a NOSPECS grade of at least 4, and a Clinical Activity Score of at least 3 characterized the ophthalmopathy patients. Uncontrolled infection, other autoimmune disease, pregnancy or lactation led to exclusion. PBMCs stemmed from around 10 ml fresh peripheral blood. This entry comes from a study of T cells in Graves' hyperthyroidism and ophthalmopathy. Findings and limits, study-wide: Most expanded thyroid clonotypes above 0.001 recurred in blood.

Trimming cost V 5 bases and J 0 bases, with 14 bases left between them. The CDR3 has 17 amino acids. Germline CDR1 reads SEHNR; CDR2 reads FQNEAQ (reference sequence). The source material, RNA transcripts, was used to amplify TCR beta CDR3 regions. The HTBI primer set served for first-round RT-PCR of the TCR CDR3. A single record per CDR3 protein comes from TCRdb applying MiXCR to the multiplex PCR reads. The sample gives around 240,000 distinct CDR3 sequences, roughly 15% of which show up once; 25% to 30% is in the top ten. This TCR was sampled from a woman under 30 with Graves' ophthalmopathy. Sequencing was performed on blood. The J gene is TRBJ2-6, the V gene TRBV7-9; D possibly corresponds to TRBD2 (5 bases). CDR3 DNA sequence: TGTGCCAGCAGCCCAGGACTCATTAGCTCTGGGGCCAACGTCCTGACTTTC. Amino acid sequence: CASSPGLISSGANVLTF.